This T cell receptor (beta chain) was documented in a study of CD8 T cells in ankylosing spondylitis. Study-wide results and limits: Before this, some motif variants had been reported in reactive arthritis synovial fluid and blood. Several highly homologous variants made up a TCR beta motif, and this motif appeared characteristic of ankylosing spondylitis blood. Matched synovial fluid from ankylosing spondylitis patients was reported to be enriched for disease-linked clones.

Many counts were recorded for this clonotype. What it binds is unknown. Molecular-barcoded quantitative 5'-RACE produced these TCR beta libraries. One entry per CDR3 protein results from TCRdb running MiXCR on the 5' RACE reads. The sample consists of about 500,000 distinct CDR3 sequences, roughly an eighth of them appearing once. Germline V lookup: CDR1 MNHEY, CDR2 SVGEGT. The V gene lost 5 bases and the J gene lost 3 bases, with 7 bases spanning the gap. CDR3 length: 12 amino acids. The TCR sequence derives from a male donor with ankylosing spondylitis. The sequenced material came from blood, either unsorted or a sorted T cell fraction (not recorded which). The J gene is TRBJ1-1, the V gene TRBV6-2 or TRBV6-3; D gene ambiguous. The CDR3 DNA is TGTGCCAGCAGTGTGTGGTACACTGAAGCTTTCTTT. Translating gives CASSVWYTEAFF.